The source of this T cell receptor (beta chain) is a study of persistence of HIV-infected CD4 T cells. Background on the study: Anti-CD3/anti-CD28 beads activated more cells than antigen stimulation did.

This was the immunoSEQ version 4 assay in survey mode. The assay was immunoSEQ multiplex PCR, and TCRdb's table has in-frame clones only and misses some. The sample yields around 39,000 clones, 89% seen once. Study results and caveats: Proviral oligoclonality tracked with TCR oligoclonality within the same sorted cells.

The V segment lost 8 bases and the J segment 5 bases; nucleotides outside the gene matches: 7. The CDR3 contains 13 residues. Germline values: CDR1 SNHLY, CDR2 FYNNEI. This nonspecific control used anti-CD3/anti-CD28 bead stimulation of CD4+ T cells. CD4+ T cells upregulating both CD40 ligand and CD69 were sorted as responding cells. Adults with HIV-1 started suppressive ART while chronically infected. This clone was counted between two and nine times. What it recognizes is unknown. The source material was CD4+ T cells sorted from PBMCs after roughly 20-hour stimulation, sampled from a patient who received antiretroviral therapy. The source of this sequence is an adult man with HIV who was CMV-seropositive. The V and J genes are TRBV2 and TRBJ1-1; 8 nucleotides line up with TRBD1. The CDR3 sequence: CASSGQGRTEAFF. CDR3 coding DNA: TGTGCCAGCTCTGGACAGGGACGTACTGAAGCTTTCTTT.